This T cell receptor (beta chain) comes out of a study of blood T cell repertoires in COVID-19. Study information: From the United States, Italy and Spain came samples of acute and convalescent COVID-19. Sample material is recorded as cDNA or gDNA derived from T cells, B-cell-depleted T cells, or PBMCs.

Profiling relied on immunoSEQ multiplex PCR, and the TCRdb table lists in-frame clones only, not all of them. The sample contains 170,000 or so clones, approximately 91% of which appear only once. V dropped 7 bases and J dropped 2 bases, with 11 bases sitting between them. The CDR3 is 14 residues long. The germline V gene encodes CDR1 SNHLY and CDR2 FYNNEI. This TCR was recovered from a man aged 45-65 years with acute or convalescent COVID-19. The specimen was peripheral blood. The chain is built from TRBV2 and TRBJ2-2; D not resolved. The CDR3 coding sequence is TGTGCCAGCAACGCCGCTCTAAACACCGGGGAGCTGTTTTTT. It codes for CASNAALNTGELFF. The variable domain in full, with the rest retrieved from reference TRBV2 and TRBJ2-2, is EPEVTQTPSHQVTQMGQEVILRCVPISNHLYFYWYRQILGQKVEFLVSFYNNEISEKSEIFDDQFSVERPDGSNFTLKIRSTKLEDSAMYFCASNAALNTGELFFGEGSRLTVL.